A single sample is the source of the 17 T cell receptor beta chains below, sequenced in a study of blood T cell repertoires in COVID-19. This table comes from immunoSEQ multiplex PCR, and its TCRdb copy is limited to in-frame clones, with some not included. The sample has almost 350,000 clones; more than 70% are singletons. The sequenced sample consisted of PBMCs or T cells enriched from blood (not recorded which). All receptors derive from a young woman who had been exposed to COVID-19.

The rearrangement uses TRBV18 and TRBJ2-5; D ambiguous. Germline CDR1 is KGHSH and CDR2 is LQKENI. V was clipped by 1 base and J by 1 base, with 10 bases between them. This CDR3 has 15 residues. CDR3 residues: CASSPRAGSQETQYF. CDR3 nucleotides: TGTGCCAGCTCACCACGGGCAGGTTCCCAAGAGACCCAGTACTTC.

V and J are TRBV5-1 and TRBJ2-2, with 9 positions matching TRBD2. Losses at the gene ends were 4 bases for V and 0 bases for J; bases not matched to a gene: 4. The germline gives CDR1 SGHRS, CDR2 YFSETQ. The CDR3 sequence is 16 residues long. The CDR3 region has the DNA TGCGCCAGCAGCCCCTTAGCGGGGGCGAACACCGGGGAGCTGTTTTTT. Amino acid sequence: CASSPLAGANTGELFF.

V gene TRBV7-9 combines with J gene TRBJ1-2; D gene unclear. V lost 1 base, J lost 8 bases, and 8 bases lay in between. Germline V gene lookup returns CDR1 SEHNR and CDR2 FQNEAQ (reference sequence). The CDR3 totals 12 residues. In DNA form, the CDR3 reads TGTGCCAGCAGCTTAGGTGTCCAGGGCTACACCTTC. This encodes CASSLGVQGYTF.

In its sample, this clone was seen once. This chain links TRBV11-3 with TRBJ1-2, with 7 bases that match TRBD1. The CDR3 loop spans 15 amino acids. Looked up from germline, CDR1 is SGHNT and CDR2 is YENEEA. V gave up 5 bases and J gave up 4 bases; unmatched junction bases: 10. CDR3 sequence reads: CASSGSGQPSYGYTF. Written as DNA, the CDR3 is TGTGCCAGCAGCGGATCGGGACAGCCGAGCTATGGCTACACCTTC. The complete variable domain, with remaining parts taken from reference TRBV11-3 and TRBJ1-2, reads EAGVVQSPRYKIIEKKQPVAFWCNPISGHNTLYWYLQNLGQGPELLIRYENEEAVDDSQLPKDRFSAERLKGVDSTLKIQPAELGDSAVYLCASSGSGQPSYGYTFGSGTRLTVV.

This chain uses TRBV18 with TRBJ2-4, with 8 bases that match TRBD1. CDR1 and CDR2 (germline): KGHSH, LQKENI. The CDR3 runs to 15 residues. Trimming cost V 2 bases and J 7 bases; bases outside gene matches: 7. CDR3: CASSPDAGGLNIQYF. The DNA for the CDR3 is TGTGCCAGCTCACCAGATGCAGGGGGCTTGAACATTCAGTACTTC.

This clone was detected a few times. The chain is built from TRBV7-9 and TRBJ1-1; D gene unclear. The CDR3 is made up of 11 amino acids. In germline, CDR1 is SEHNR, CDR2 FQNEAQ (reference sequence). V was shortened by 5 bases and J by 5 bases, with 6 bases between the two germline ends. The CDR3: CASSDTTEAFF. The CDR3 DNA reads TGTGCCAGCAGCGACACAACTGAAGCTTTCTTT. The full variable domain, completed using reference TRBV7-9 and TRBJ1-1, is DTGVSQNPRHKITKRGQNVTFRCDPISEHNRLYWYRQTLGQGPEFLTYFQNEAQLEKSRLLSDRFSAERPKGSFSTLEIQRTEQGDSAMYLCASSDTTEAFFGQGTRLTVV.

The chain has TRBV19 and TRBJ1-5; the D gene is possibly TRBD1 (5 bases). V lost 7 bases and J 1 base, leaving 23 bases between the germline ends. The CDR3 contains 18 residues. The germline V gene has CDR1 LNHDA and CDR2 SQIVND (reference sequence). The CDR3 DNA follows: TGTGCCAGTAAGAGGCGACCTGGAATAGGGGAAAGCAATCAGCCCCAGCATTTT. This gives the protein CASKRRPGIGESNQPQHF.

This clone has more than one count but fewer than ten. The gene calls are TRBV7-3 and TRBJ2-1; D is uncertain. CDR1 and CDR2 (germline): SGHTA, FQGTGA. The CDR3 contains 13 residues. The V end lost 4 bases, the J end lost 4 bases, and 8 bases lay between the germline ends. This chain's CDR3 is CASSSDTYNEQFF. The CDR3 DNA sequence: TGTGCCAGCAGCTCAGACACGTACAATGAGCAGTTCTTC.

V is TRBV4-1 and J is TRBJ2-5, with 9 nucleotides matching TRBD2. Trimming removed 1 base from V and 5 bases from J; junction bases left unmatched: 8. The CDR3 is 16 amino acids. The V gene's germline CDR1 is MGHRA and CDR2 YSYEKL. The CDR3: CASSQGGREGRETQYF. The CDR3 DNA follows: TGCGCCAGCAGCCAAGGTGGGCGGGAGGGCCGCGAGACCCAGTACTTC.

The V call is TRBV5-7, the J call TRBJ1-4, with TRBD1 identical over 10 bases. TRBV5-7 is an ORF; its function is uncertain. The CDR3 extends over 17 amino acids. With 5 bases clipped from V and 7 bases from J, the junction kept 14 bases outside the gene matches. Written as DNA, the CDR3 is TGTGCCAGCAGAAGGAAAATTACCGGGGACAGGGGTGAAAAACTGTTTTTT. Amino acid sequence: CASRRKITGDRGEKLFF.

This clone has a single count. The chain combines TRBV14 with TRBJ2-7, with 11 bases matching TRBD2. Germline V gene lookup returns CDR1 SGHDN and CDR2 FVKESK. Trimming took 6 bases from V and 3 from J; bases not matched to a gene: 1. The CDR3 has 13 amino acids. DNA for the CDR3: TGTGCCAGCAGGGGACTAGCGGACTACGAGCAGTACTTC. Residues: CASRGLADYEQYF.

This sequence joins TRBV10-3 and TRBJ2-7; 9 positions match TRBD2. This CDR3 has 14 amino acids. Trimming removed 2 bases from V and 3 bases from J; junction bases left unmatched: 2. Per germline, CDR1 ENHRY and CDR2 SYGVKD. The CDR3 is CAISEGLANYEQYF. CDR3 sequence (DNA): TGTGCCATCAGTGAGGGACTAGCGAACTACGAGCAGTACTTC.

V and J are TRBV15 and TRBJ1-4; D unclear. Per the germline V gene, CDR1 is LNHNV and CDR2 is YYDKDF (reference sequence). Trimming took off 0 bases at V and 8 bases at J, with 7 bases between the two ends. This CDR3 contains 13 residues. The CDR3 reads CATSRDGGEKLFF. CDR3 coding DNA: TGTGCCACCAGCAGAGATGGAGGGGAAAAACTGTTTTTT.

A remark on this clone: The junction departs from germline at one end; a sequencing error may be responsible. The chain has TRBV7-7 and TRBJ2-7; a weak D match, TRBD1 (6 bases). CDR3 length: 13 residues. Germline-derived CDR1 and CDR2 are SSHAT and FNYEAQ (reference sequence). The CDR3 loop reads CASSLGTTYEQYF. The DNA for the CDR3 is TGTGCTAGCAGCTTGGGGACAACCTACGAGCAGTACTTC.

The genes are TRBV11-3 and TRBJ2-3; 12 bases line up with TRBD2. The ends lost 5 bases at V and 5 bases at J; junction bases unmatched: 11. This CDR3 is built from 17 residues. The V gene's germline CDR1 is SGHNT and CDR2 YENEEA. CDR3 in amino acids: CASSPLLAGGPGDTQYF. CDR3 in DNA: TGTGCCAGCAGCCCCCTCCTAGCGGGAGGGCCGGGAGATACGCAGTATTTT.

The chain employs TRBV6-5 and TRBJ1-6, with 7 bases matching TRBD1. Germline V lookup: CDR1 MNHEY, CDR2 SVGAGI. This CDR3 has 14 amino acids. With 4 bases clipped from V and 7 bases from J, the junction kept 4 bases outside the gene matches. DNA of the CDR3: TGTGCCAGCAGTTTGCCAGGGGGAAATTCACCCCTCCACTTT. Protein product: CASSLPGGNSPLHF.

The CDR3 DNA sequence: TGCGCCAGCAGTGCAGAAGCGGGAGTCTTTAATACGCAGTATTTT. The encoded protein is CASSAEAGVFNTQYF. This chain uses TRBV10-1 with TRBJ2-3; TRBD2 matches at 8 bases. CDR1 is WNHNN and CDR2 is SYGVQD in the germline V gene (reference sequence). J was trimmed by 7 bases and V by 4 bases; bases with no gene match: 10. The CDR3 covers 15 residues.